These 21 T cell receptor beta chains originate from one sample sequenced in a study of blood T cell repertoires in COVID-19. Some clones are missing from TCRdb's copy, which holds only in-frame ones; the method was immunoSEQ multiplex PCR. The sample lists 200,000 to 250,000 clones, less than 85% seen once, with over 6.5% in the top ten. Sequenced: peripheral blood. The receptors derive from a woman at least 80 years old with COVID-19, enrolled during active disease.

V gene TRBV12-3 or TRBV12-4 combines with J gene TRBJ1-3, with 7 positions matching TRBD1. The CDR3 length is 12 residues. V was clipped by 6 bases and J by 8 bases; unmatched bases: 4. CDR3: CASRTGIHTIYF. For the CDR3, the DNA is TGTGCCAGCAGGACAGGGATCCACACCATATATTTT.

This clone was detected only once. The rearrangement links TRBV18 to TRBJ1-1, with TRBD1 as a possible D gene (6 bases). This CDR3 region has 16 residues. Germline V lookup: CDR1 KGHSH, CDR2 LQKENI. V lost 0 bases, J lost 4 bases, and 15 bases lay in between. In nucleotides, the CDR3 is TGTGCCAGCTCACCACCAGGGAAAGGGGGTGGCACTGAAGCTTTCTTT. It specifies CASSPPGKGGGTEAFF.

V gene TRBV15 combines with J gene TRBJ1-6, with D perhaps TRBD1 (6 bases). The germline CDR1 and CDR2 sequences are LNHNV and YYDKDF (reference sequence). The CDR3 consists of 16 residues. The V end was cut by 0 bases, the J end by 9 bases, with 15 bases between. This CDR3 is CATSRDRNRASSPLHF. CDR3 in DNA: TGTGCCACCAGCAGAGATCGGAACAGGGCGAGTTCACCCCTCCACTTT.

The chain is built from TRBV5-1 and TRBJ1-2, with D perhaps TRBD1 (5 bases). V lost 0 bases, J lost 8 bases, and 20 bases lay in between. This CDR3 contains 16 residues. Germline CDR1 reads SGHRS; CDR2 reads YFSETQ. CDR3 region: CASSLAGGGFSDGYTF. DNA of the CDR3: TGCGCCAGCAGCTTGGCCGGGGGAGGCTTCAGCGACGGCTACACCTTC. The variable domain in full, completed from reference TRBV5-1 and TRBJ1-2, reads KAGVTQTPRYLIKTRGQQVTLSCSPISGHRSVSWYQQTPGQGLQFLFEYFSETQRNKGNFPGRFSGRQFSNSRSEMNVSTLELGDSALYLCASSLAGGGFSDGYTFGSGTRLTVV.

The gene calls are TRBV9 and TRBJ2-5; 9 bases fit TRBD1. V shed 7 bases, J shed 1 base, and the junction held 2 bases outside the gene matches. The V gene's germline CDR1 is SGDLS and CDR2 YYNGEE. This CDR3 is built from 13 residues. The CDR3 is CASSTGGQETQYF. For the CDR3, the DNA is TGTGCCAGCTCGACAGGGGGCCAAGAGACCCAGTACTTC.

The chain joins TRBV10-3 to TRBJ2-1, with 12 bases aligning to TRBD2. Trimming removed 8 bases from V and 10 bases from J; junction bases left unmatched: 6. Germline loops: CDR1 ENHRY, CDR2 SYGVKD. This CDR3 is built from 13 residues. The CDR3 DNA reads TGTGCCATCCTAGCGGGAGGGCCAGGAGAGCAGTTCTTC. Translation: CAILAGGPGEQFF.

The chain carries TRBV5-1 and TRBJ2-7; 10 bases match TRBD1. The CDR3 has 15 amino acids. With V trimmed by 0 bases and J by 2 bases, 2 bases remained unmatched. CDR1 is SGHRS and CDR2 is YFSETQ in the germline V gene. The CDR3 region is CASSLGDRGPYEQYF. CDR3 coding DNA: TGCGCCAGCAGCTTGGGGGACAGGGGCCCCTACGAGCAGTACTTC.

This clone was seen just once. This chain joins TRBV6-1 and TRBJ2-3; 9 bases line up with TRBD2. CDR3 length: 17 residues. J lost 3 bases, V lost 3 bases, and 10 bases had no gene match. Germline V gene lookup returns CDR1 MNHNS and CDR2 SASEGT. The CDR3 protein is CASSEEVAGVSTDTQYF. The CDR3 coding sequence is TGTGCCAGCAGTGAGGAGGTAGCGGGAGTTTCAACAGATACGCAGTATTTT.

The chain uses TRBV15 and TRBJ1-2; TRBD1 might be the D (5 bases). Trimming cost V 0 bases and J 7 bases, with 15 bases left between them. Germline V gives CDR1 LNHNV, CDR2 YYDKDF (reference sequence). This CDR3 region has 15 residues. The CDR3 DNA reads TGTGCCACCAGCAGAGACAGCTTACCTAGGGGTGGCTACACCTTC. This sequence encodes CATSRDSLPRGGYTF.

This chain joins TRBV9 and TRBJ1-2, with 11 nucleotides matching TRBD1. V shed 3 bases, J shed 3 bases, and the junction held 4 bases outside the gene matches. The CDR3 covers 15 residues. Germline V gene lookup returns CDR1 SGDLS and CDR2 YYNGEE. The CDR3 region is CASSARTGGDYGYTF. The CDR3 region has the DNA TGTGCCAGCAGCGCCAGGACAGGGGGCGACTATGGCTACACCTTC.

The CDR3 is CASSRMGLAGEETQYF. The CDR3 DNA reads as TGTGCCAGCAGCCGCATGGGGCTAGCGGGAGAAGAGACCCAGTACTTC. The chain joins TRBV7-2 to TRBJ2-5; 10 nucleotides line up with TRBD2. The CDR3 contains 16 residues. The germline V gene has CDR1 SGHTA and CDR2 FQGNSA. Trimming took 5 bases from V and 3 from J; bases not matched to a gene: 9.

The chain links TRBV28 to TRBJ2-7; D perhaps matches TRBD1 (6 bases). CDR3 length equals 14 residues. CDR1 and CDR2 from the germline V gene are MDHEN and SYDVKM. V was cut by 6 bases and J by 3 bases, with 15 bases left in between. CDR3 sequence: CASRNRVPGYEQYF. The CDR3 region has the DNA TGTGCCAGCAGAAACAGGGTGCCAGGCTACGAGCAGTACTTC.

The chain is built from TRBV7-6 and TRBJ1-5; tentative D call: TRBD1 (6 bases). V was clipped by 4 bases and J by 2 bases, with 12 bases between them. The V gene's germline CDR1 is SGHVS and CDR2 FNYEAQ. This CDR3 has 15 residues. The chain's CDR3 is CASSYPGDGNQPQHF. CDR3 sequence (DNA): TGTGCCAGCAGCTACCCAGGGGATGGCAATCAGCCCCAGCATTTT.

The chain couples TRBV7-8 to TRBJ1-2; the match to TRBD1 covers 9 bases. The CDR3 is 13 residues long. Germline V lookup: CDR1 SGHVS, CDR2 FQNEAQ. Losses at the gene ends were 8 bases for V and 7 bases for J; bases not matched to a gene: 8. This chain's CDR3 is CASGPGQGTGYTF. The CDR3, as DNA: TGTGCCAGCGGACCGGGACAGGGAACTGGCTACACCTTC.

The chain recombines TRBV4-2 with TRBJ2-5, with a weak D call TRBD1 (6 bases). V lost 0 bases to trimming and J lost 2 bases, with 13 bases between them. The CDR3 extends over 16 amino acids. The V gene's germline CDR1 is LGHNA and CDR2 YNFKEQ. The CDR3 sequence: CASSQEVPGAQETQYF. The DNA for the CDR3 is TGTGCCAGCAGCCAAGAGGTCCCAGGGGCGCAAGAGACCCAGTACTTC.

Comments on this clone: The identical CDR3 is also encoded by other nucleotide sequences in the sample. The CDR3 nucleotides are TGTGCCAGCAGCTTGGGGGGTAGTCAGCCCCAGCATTTT. It encodes CASSLGGSQPQHF. V gene TRBV7-2 combines with J gene TRBJ1-5, with D maybe TRBD1 (5 bases). CDR1 SGHTA and CDR2 FQGNSA come from the germline V gene. The length of the CDR3 is 13 residues. Trimming left V 3 bases short and J 6 bases short, with 9 bases between.

The V and J genes are TRBV2 and TRBJ2-7; unclear D gene. Germline lookup yields CDR1 SNHLY and CDR2 FYNNEI. The CDR3 length is 12 residues. V dropped 8 bases and J dropped 11 bases, with 19 bases sitting between them. CDR3 residues: CASFSPLRKEYF. The CDR3 region has the DNA TGTGCCAGCTTTAGCCCATTACGGAAGGAGTACTTC.

The chain links TRBV9 to TRBJ1-4, with 9 bases identical to TRBD1. Looked up from germline, CDR1 is SGDLS and CDR2 is YYNGEE. The CDR3 length is 16 residues. V was pared by 1 base and J by 3 bases, with 4 bases of the junction left unmatched. This CDR3 reads CASSVQDRGPNEKLFF. The CDR3 nucleotides read TGTGCCAGCAGCGTACAGGACAGGGGACCTAATGAAAAACTGTTTTTT.

This clone has only a few counts. V gene TRBV19 combines with J gene TRBJ1-1; TRBD1 matches 9 bases. Trimming removed 4 bases from V and 4 bases from J; junction bases left unmatched: 10. The germline CDR1 and CDR2 sequences are LNHDA and SQIVND (reference sequence). This CDR3 spans 16 amino acids. The CDR3 coding sequence is TGTGCCAGTAGTAGACTGGGACAGGGAAGGACCACTGAAGCTTTCTTT. It translates to CASSRLGQGRTTEAFF.

V usage is TRBV5-1 and J usage is TRBJ2-5; TRBD1 aligns across 8 bases. V was clipped by 6 bases and J by 5 bases; unmatched bases: 15. The length of the CDR3 is 16 residues. The V gene's germline CDR1 is SGHRS and CDR2 YFSETQ. The CDR3 sequence is CASKSTTGAVGETQYF. The CDR3 region has the DNA TGCGCCAGCAAATCAACGACAGGGGCAGTAGGGGAGACCCAGTACTTC.

This chain joins TRBV28 and TRBJ2-7, with TRBD1 matching over 9 bases. CDR1 and CDR2 (germline): MDHEN, SYDVKM. V lost 4 bases to trimming and J lost 4 bases; unmatched junction nucleotides: 5. This CDR3 spans 14 amino acids. The chain's CDR3 is CASSSTGGGYEQYF. Here the CDR3 DNA reads TGTGCCAGCAGTTCCACAGGGGGCGGATACGAGCAGTACTTC.